The rows below give T cell receptor beta chains drawn from one sample of a study of metastatic and nonmetastatic thyroid tumors. TCRdb re-processed the PCR reads through MiXCR. The table records tens of thousands of clones, 11% of them present only once. The source material was blood. The receptors originated from a female donor with papillary thyroid cancer or a benign thyroid nodule (not recorded which). Some clones in this sample may be carry-over from other donors' samples. CDR3s include the opening cysteine and the closing phenylalanine or tryptophan. D genes are given only for firm matches. The listing skips clone size in some rows; elsewhere it reads once, few, many or a size class.

j_call v_call d_call clone_size cdr3_aa cdr3_nt
TRBJ2-1 TRBV20-1 - many CSARGGSGSYNEQFF TGCAGTGCTAGAGGAGGGAGCGGATCCTACAATGAGCAGTTCTTC
TRBJ1-5 TRBV2 - many CASSELVGTNQPQHF TGTGCCAGCAGTGAATTAGTAGGGACCAATCAGCCCCAGCATTTT
TRBJ2-7 TRBV12-3/TRBV12-4 - few CASRKPGTSYEQYF TGTGCCAGCAGAAAACCCGGGACATCCTACGAGCAGTACTTC
TRBJ1-1 TRBV9 - many CASSGGIVNTEAFF TGTGCCAGCAGCGGGGGAATAGTGAACACTGAAGCTTTCTTT
TRBJ2-6 TRBV11-1 TRBD1 many CAIGQGSNSGANVLTF TGCGCCATTGGACAGGGCTCCAACTCTGGGGCCAACGTCCTGACTTTC
TRBJ2-3 TRBV7-3 - many CASSPRVTDTQYF TGTGCCAGCAGTCCACGGGTCACAGATACGCAGTATTTT
TRBJ1-1 TRBV28 - - CATEGAFF TGTGCCACCGAGGGAGCTTTCTTT
TRBJ2-2 TRBV30 - - CAWRPSWGELFF TGTGCCTGGAGACCCTCGTGGGGGGAGCTGTTTTTT
TRBJ1-1 TRBV6-1 - few CASSEAAGEGTEAFF TGTGCCAGCAGTGAAGCGGCAGGGGAGGGCACTGAAGCTTTCTTT
TRBJ2-1 TRBV5-1 TRBD2 - CASSSGLAGGTYNEQFF TGCGCCAGCAGCAGTGGCCTAGCGGGAGGTACCTACAATGAGCAGTTCTTC
TRBJ2-1 TRBV7-6 TRBD2 many CASSLGTSLNEQFF TGTGCCAGCAGCTTAGGGACTAGCCTCAATGAGCAGTTCTTC
TRBJ2-7 TRBV5-1 TRBD2 many CASSLLAGGGEQYF TGCGCCAGCAGCTTACTAGCGGGAGGGGGGGAGCAGTACTTC
TRBJ1-2 TRBV18 - - CASSQARSYTF TGTGCCAGCAGCCAGGCCCGTAGCTACACCTTC
TRBJ1-1 TRBV13 - - CASSLVGDWLTEAFF TGTGCCAGCAGCTTAGTAGGGGATTGGTTGACTGAAGCTTTCTTT
TRBJ1-5 TRBV12-3/TRBV12-4 - many CASGPGRNQPQHF TGTGCCAGCGGCCCGGGACGTAATCAGCCCCAGCATTTT
TRBJ2-7 TRBV12-3/TRBV12-4 - many CASRGDGDGAYEQYF TGTGCCAGCAGGGGGGATGGTGATGGCGCCTACGAGCAGTACTTC
TRBJ2-3 TRBV6-2/TRBV6-3 - many CASSSWGNTDTQYF TGTGCCAGCAGTTCGTGGGGGAACACAGATACGCAGTATTTT
TRBJ2-7 TRBV20-1 - - CSARDPGSGSYEQYF TGCAGTGCTAGAGACCCCGGGAGCGGTAGTTACGAGCAGTACTTC
TRBJ2-3 TRBV6-1 - once CASSQIRLRATRGGGLDTQYF TGTGCCAGCAGTCAAATCAGGTTGCGGGCTACGCGCGGAGGAGGGTTGGATACACAGTATTTT
TRBJ2-7 TRBV11-2 - - CASSLARSRVYEQYF TGTGCCAGCAGCTTAGCCCGGAGCAGGGTTTACGAGCAGTACTTC
TRBJ2-2 TRBV10-1 - many CASSVSRGTGELFF TGCGCCAGCAGTGTTAGCAGGGGCACCGGGGAGCTGTTTTTT
TRBJ2-1 TRBV13 TRBD2 many CASSPGLAPNNEQFF TGTGCCAGCAGCCCCGGACTAGCGCCAAACAATGAGCAGTTCTTC
TRBJ2-5 TRBV4-3 TRBD2 many CASSQGLADQETQYF TGCGCCAGCAGCCAAGGGCTAGCGGACCAAGAGACCCAGTACTTC
TRBJ2-3 TRBV10-2 TRBD2 - CASIDPRASGLADTQYF TGCGCCAGCATTGATCCCCGGGCTAGCGGGCTTGCAGATACGCAGTATTTT
TRBJ2-2 TRBV11-1 - few CASSLAGNRATGELFF TGTGCCAGCAGCTTAGCGGGTAACAGGGCCACCGGGGAGCTGTTTTTT
TRBJ1-1 TRBV6-2/TRBV6-3 TRBD1 many CASSPGQGNLNTEAFF TGTGCCAGCAGCCCCGGACAGGGGAACTTGAACACTGAAGCTTTCTTT
TRBJ2-7 TRBV19 - many CASSRGPDVYEQYF TGTGCCAGTAGTCGGGGACCGGACGTATACGAGCAGTACTTC
TRBJ1-6 TRBV11-2 - many CASSLGPPLHF TGTGCCAGCAGCTTAGGGCCACCCCTCCACTTT
TRBJ2-7 TRBV12-5 - many CASGLVVSGAIYEQYF TGTGCTAGTGGTTTGGTAGTATCTGGAGCAATCTACGAGCAGTACTTC
TRBJ2-6 TRBV7-2 - many CASSGGGSGANVLTF TGTGCCAGCAGCGGAGGGGGCAGTGGGGCCAACGTCCTGACTTTC
TRBJ2-5 TRBV20-1 - many CSATHRETQYF TGCAGTGCGACCCACAGGGAGACCCAGTACTTC
TRBJ1-1 TRBV11-1 TRBD1 - CASSFEGTGFEAFF TGTGCCAGCAGCTTCGAAGGGACAGGCTTTGAAGCTTTCTTT
TRBJ2-3 TRBV12-5 - many CASGSLLTDTQYF TGTGCTAGTGGTTCGCTCCTAACAGATACGCAGTATTTT
TRBJ2-1 TRBV7-3 - many CASSLTGATHWEQFF TGTGCCAGCAGCTTAACGGGAGCGACGCATTGGGAGCAGTTCTTC
TRBJ2-7 TRBV28 - - CASSSVHAPHEQYF TGTGCCAGCAGTTCAGTACATGCCCCCCACGAGCAGTACTTC
TRBJ2-5 TRBV7-8 TRBD2 many CASSLLAVETQYF TGTGCCAGCAGCCTACTAGCGGTAGAGACCCAGTACTTC
TRBJ2-2 TRBV7-2 - many CASSPRLVHTGELFF TGTGCCAGCAGCCCACGACTAGTTCACACCGGGGAGCTGTTTTTT